The 10 T cell receptor beta chains presented below share a single source sample, sequenced in a study of OX40 agonist ivuxolimab in advanced cancers. The method was immunoSEQ multiplex PCR; TCRdb's version includes in-frame clones alone and lacks a portion of them. There are 92,000 or so clones in the sample; just under 90% occur only once, and 6.5% to 9% lies in the top ten. This sample comprised CD4+ or CD8+ T cells sorted from blood, obtained in a trial of the OX40 agonist ivuxolimab. The source is an adult with an advanced solid tumor such as melanoma, head and neck, liver or kidney cancer.

This chain joins TRBV7-6 and TRBJ2-7; perhaps TRBD1 as D (6 bases). Germline V CDR1 and CDR2: SGHVS, FNYEAQ. Between the trimmed V and J ends, which lost 1 base and 6 bases, there was a span of 13 bases. This CDR3 has 14 amino acids. The DNA for the CDR3 is TGTGCCAGCAGCTTAGTGGCAGGGGAAAGCGAGCAGTACTTC. It encodes CASSLVAGESEQYF. The full variable domain, rest sourced from reference TRBV7-6 and TRBJ2-7, is GAGVSQSPRYKVTKRGQDVALRCDPISGHVSLYWYRQALGQGPEFLTYFNYEAQQDKSGLPNDRFSAERPEGSISTLTIQRTEQRDSAMYRCASSLVAGESEQYFGPGTRLTVT.

The V and J genes are TRBV6-5 and TRBJ2-7; perhaps TRBD2 as D (6 bases). The CDR3 has 14 amino acids. Germline V CDR1 and CDR2: MNHEY, SVGAGI. The V gene lost 2 bases and the J gene lost 3 bases, with 11 bases spanning the gap. The CDR3 DNA sequence: TGTGCCAGCAGTTACCTAGGAGGGAGCTACGAGCAGTACTTC. Protein sequence: CASSYLGGSYEQYF.

The sample holds one count of this clone. The chain is built from TRBV10-2 and TRBJ2-7; D is perhaps TRBD2 (6 bases). The CDR3 extends over 14 amino acids. Per germline, CDR1 WSHSY and CDR2 SAAADI. V gave up 6 bases and J gave up 2 bases, with 14 bases separating them. Here the CDR3 reads CASRTSGGTYEQYF. For the CDR3, the DNA is TGCGCCAGCAGGACAAGCGGAGGGACCTACGAGCAGTACTTC.

The CDR3 reads CASKVHYSTDTQYF. CDR3 nucleotide sequence: TGTGCCAGTAAGGTCCATTACAGCACAGATACGCAGTATTTT. The chain joins TRBV19 to TRBJ2-3; no definite D call. Germline assignment: CDR1 LNHDA and CDR2 SQIVND (reference sequence). Trimming cost V 7 bases and J 0 bases, with 11 bases left between them. The CDR3 consists of 14 residues. Supplemented by reference TRBV19 and TRBJ2-3, the full variable domain reads DGGITQSPKYLFRKEGQNVTLSCEQNLNHDAMYWYRQDPGQGLRLIYYSQIVNDFQKGDIAEGYSVSREKKESFPLTVTSAQKNPTAFYLCASKVHYSTDTQYFGPGTRLTVL.

The rearrangement links TRBV5-1 to TRBJ2-7; no clear D gene. The ends were cut back, 0 bases at V and 6 bases at J, with 7 bases in the middle. This CDR3 is built from 12 residues. Per germline, CDR1 SGHRS and CDR2 YFSETQ. The CDR3 here is CASSLATGEQYF. The CDR3 DNA reads TGCGCCAGCAGCTTGGCCACGGGCGAGCAGTACTTC.

The chain has TRBV6-1 and TRBJ2-5; D is uncertain. V gave up 10 bases and J gave up 4 bases, with 7 bases separating them. From germline, CDR1 is MNHNS and CDR2 SASEGT. The CDR3 runs 10 residues. The CDR3 spells CATAGETQYF. The DNA for the CDR3 is TGTGCCACCGCCGGAGAGACCCAGTACTTC.

This chain links TRBV6-5 with TRBJ2-1; D remains ambiguous. Per germline, CDR1 MNHEY and CDR2 SVGAGI. CDR3 length equals 14 residues. Between the trimmed V and J ends, which lost 1 base and 0 bases, there was a span of 4 bases. CDR3 DNA sequence: TGTGCCAGCAGTTACTTAAGCTCCTACAATGAGCAGTTCTTC. Residues: CASSYLSSYNEQFF.

J is TRBJ2-3 and V is TRBV12-5; unclear D gene. Germline assignment: CDR1 LGHNT and CDR2 FRNRAP. CDR3 length: 15 amino acids. V lost 2 bases, J lost 0 bases, and 9 bases lay in between. The CDR3: CASGLRTRSTDTQYF. The CDR3 DNA is TGTGCTAGTGGTTTGCGGACCCGGAGCACAGATACGCAGTATTTT. The variable domain in full, completed from reference TRBV12-5 and TRBJ2-3, reads DARVTQTPRHKVTEMGQEVTMRCQPILGHNTVFWYRQTMMQGLELLAYFRNRAPLDDSGMPKDRFSAEMPDATLATLKIQPSEPRDSAVYFCASGLRTRSTDTQYFGPGTRLTVL.

The chain couples TRBV27 to TRBJ2-7; 9 nucleotides agree with TRBD1. Germline V gene lookup returns CDR1 MNHEY and CDR2 SMNVEV (reference sequence). This CDR3 is built from 14 residues. V lost 2 bases, J lost 3 bases, and 2 bases stayed unmatched. The CDR3 reads CASSLGTGSYEQYF. The CDR3 DNA follows: TGTGCCAGCAGTTTAGGGACAGGGAGCTACGAGCAGTACTTC.

The chain links TRBV27 to TRBJ2-1; 8 bases map to TRBD1. The CDR3 sequence is 15 residues long. Unmatched junction bases numbered 8, after V lost 4 bases and J lost 6 bases. Looked up from germline, CDR1 is MNHEY and CDR2 is SMNVEV (reference sequence). CDR3 nucleotide sequence: TGTGCCAGCAGTTACATGACAGGGGCGGGCAATGAGCAGTTCTTC. Translating it yields CASSYMTGAGNEQFF.